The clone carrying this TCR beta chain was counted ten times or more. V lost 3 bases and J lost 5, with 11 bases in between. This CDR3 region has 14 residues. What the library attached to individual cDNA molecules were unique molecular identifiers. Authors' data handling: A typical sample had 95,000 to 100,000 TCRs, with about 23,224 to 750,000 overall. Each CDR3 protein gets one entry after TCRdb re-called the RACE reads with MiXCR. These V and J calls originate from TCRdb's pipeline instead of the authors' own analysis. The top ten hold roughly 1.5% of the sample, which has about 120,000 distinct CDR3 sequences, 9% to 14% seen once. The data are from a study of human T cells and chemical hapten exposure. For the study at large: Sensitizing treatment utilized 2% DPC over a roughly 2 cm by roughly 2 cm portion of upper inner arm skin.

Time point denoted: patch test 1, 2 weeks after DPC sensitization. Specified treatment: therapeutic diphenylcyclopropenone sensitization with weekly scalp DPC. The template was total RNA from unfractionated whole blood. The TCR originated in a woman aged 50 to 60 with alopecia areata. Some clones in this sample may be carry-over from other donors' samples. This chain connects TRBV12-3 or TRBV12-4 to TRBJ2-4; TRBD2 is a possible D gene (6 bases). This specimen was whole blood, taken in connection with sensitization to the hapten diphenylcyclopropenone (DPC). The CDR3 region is CASSLREGENIQYF. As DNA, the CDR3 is TGTGCCAGCAGTTTGCGGGAAGGCGAAAACATTCAGTACTTC.